One and the same sample provided the 17 T cell receptor beta chains below, sequenced in a study of blood T cells in healthy people across ages (dated by TCRdb to about 2015). Library generation was performed with 5' RACE. The sample was run on an Illumina HiSeq 2500. A second roughly 6 to 11 cycle PCR used a sample-barcoded 5' primer and a J-beta primer mix. The raw public data were reprocessed by TCRdb itself: fastp quality trimming at Q25, MiXCR clonotype calling, in-frame beta chains only. Entries that share a CDR3 protein sequence are merged under the most common genes and DNA. The sample has roughly 700,000 distinct CDR3 sequences on record, roughly 50% of them singletons. The ten largest clones capture about a third of the sample. The specimen was blood. These receptors were obtained from a woman in her fifties or sixties in good health.

Only a few counts were recorded for this clonotype. This chain links TRBV10-3 with TRBJ2-5; the match to TRBD1 covers 7 bases. The CDR3 has 16 amino acids. Germline lookup yields CDR1 ENHRY and CDR2 SYGVKD. J gave up 5 bases and V 4 bases, and 13 bases lay outside the gene matches. This CDR3 reads CAISVGEGAPGETQYF. CDR3 DNA sequence: TGTGCCATCAGTGTTGGAGAGGGGGCGCCCGGGGAGACCCAGTACTTC.

This clonotype has just one count. V and J are TRBV20-1 and TRBJ2-7, with 8 bases identical to TRBD1. CDR1 is DFQATT and CDR2 is SNEGSKA in the germline V gene (reference sequence). This CDR3 contains 17 residues. The V gene end was trimmed by 0 bases and the J gene end by 5 bases; junction bases not matched to a gene: 15. For the CDR3, the DNA is TGCAGTGCTAGAGATCTGTCACGGGACAGGTCTCTCAACGAGCAGTACTTC. Its translation is CSARDLSRDRSLNEQYF.

Turning to this clonotype: This sequence may be a read error, since a much larger clone differs from it by one base. The chain joins TRBV20-1 to TRBJ2-1, with 8 bases lining up with TRBD2. The DNA end favors TRBJ2-7, so the J call may be wrong. Germline V gene data show CDR1 as DFQATT and CDR2 as SNEGSKA (reference sequence). This CDR3 contains 14 residues. CDR3 coding DNA: TGCAGTGCTAGTTCGGTAGCGGGATGGAATGAGCAGTACTTC. Translation gives CSASSVAGWNEQYF.

This clonotype was recorded once. The rearrangement uses TRBV15 and TRBJ2-5; 8 bases map to TRBD2. Looked up from germline, CDR1 is LNHNV and CDR2 is YYDKDF (reference sequence). The V and J ends lost 5 bases and 4 bases, in that order; junction bases with no gene match: 6. The CDR3 is 14 residues long. CDR3 DNA: TGTGCCACCAGCTTCGGGGGGGTCACAGAGACCCAGTACTTC. It specifies CATSFGGVTETQYF.

The chain couples TRBV5-1 to TRBJ1-2; 7 bases map to TRBD1. Germline values: CDR1 SGHRS, CDR2 YFSETQ. V lost 6 bases to trimming and J lost 2 bases; unmatched junction nucleotides: 10. CDR3 size: 15 residues. CDR3 amino acids: CASKRGAGGNYGYTF. The CDR3, as DNA: TGCGCCAGCAAGCGCGGGGCAGGGGGGAACTATGGCTACACCTTC.

This clonotype was detected only a few times. The chain has TRBV27 and TRBJ2-3, with D perhaps matching TRBD1 or TRBD2 (5 bases each). The germline V and J ends were trimmed by 3 bases and 2 bases, with 21 bases remaining between them. The CDR3 length is 18 residues. Germline-derived CDR1 and CDR2 are MNHEY and SMNVEV (reference sequence). CDR3 in DNA: TGTGCCAGCAGTTTCGGGTTGCGGGCCTCAGGGCTCACAGATACGCAGTATTTT. Residues: CASSFGLRASGLTDTQYF.

This clonotype was counted only a few times. This chain joins TRBV9 and TRBJ2-1; no firm D call. The V end was cut by 0 bases, the J end by 10 bases, with 17 bases between. CDR1 and CDR2 from the germline V gene are SGDLS and YYNGEE. This CDR3 region has 15 residues. The CDR3 sequence: CASSVARTPWMEQFF. The CDR3 DNA sequence: TGTGCCAGCAGCGTAGCGAGGACCCCTTGGATGGAGCAGTTCTTC.

The chain links TRBV13 to TRBJ2-7, with TRBD1 matching over 9 bases. J gave up 2 bases and V 5 bases, and 7 bases lay outside the gene matches. CDR1 and CDR2 (germline): PRHDT, FYEKMQ (reference sequence). The CDR3 loop spans 15 amino acids. CDR3 sequence reads: CASSPMGQGPYEQYF. The CDR3 DNA reads TGTGCCAGCAGCCCGATGGGACAGGGTCCCTACGAGCAGTACTTC.

The rearrangement uses TRBV12-3 or TRBV12-4 and TRBJ2-7; D is uncertain. The CDR3 loop spans 13 amino acids. Between the trimmed V and J ends, which lost 5 bases and 6 bases, there was a span of 14 bases. The CDR3 nucleotides read TGTGCCAGCAGTCCGGACCCGAAGAGCGAGCAGTACTTC. Protein: CASSPDPKSEQYF.

The J gene is TRBJ2-7, the V gene TRBV29-1; D tentatively fits TRBD1 or TRBD2 (5 bases each). The CDR3 totals 14 residues. With 4 bases removed from V and 10 bases from J, the gap between germline ends came to 23 bases. CDR1 and CDR2 from the germline V gene are SQVTM and ANQGSEA. The CDR3 protein is CSVAPGAGQESQYF. The CDR3 coding sequence is TGCAGCGTTGCCCCCGGGGCAGGGCAAGAGTCCCAGTACTTC.

J is TRBJ2-1 and V is TRBV9, with 7 bases fitting TRBD1. Germline V gene sequence: CDR1 SGDLS, CDR2 YYNGEE. V trimming: 5 bases; J trimming: 4 bases; junction bases outside the gene matches: 9. The CDR3 is 15 amino acids. This chain's CDR3 is CASSSGTAIYNEQFF. CDR3 DNA: TGTGCCAGCAGTTCCGGGACAGCGATATACAATGAGCAGTTCTTC.

This clonotype showed up many times. This clone may be a read error of a much larger clone one base away. The chain joins TRBV20-1 to TRBJ2-7, with 8 bases matching TRBD2. With V trimmed by 6 bases and J by 7 bases, 14 bases remained unmatched. The CDR3 extends over 14 amino acids. The germline CDR1 and CDR2 sequences are DFQATT and SNEGSKA (reference sequence). The CDR3 DNA follows: TGCAGTGCCCCGTATAGCGGGAACTACAATGAGCAGTACTTC. Amino acid sequence: CSAPYSGNYNEQYF.

This chain links TRBV11-2 with TRBJ2-3, with 14 nucleotides matching TRBD2. The CDR3 spans 16 residues. V gave up 3 bases and J gave up 7 bases; unmatched junction bases: 6. CDR1 SGHAT and CDR2 FQNNGV come from the germline V gene. CDR3 coding DNA: TGTGCCAGCAGCTTCGGACTAGCGGGAGGAACTAATACGCAGTATTTT. It encodes CASSFGLAGGTNTQYF.

Of note for this clonotype: Possible read error: a much larger clone is one base away. The chain recombines TRBV7-2 with TRBJ1-1; TRBD1 might be the D (5 bases). The CDR3 totals 14 residues. Germline CDR1 reads SGHTA; CDR2 reads FQGNSA. This CDR3 is CASREGPTPGETFF. CDR3 DNA sequence: TGTGCCAGCAGAGAGGGGCCCACGCCAGGTGAAACTTTCTTT.

The genes are TRBV12-3 or TRBV12-4 and TRBJ2-7; D call uncertain. The CDR3 has 14 amino acids. V was shortened by 2 bases and J by 0 bases, with 8 bases between the two germline ends. Here the CDR3 DNA reads TGTGCCAGCAGTTTAAGTTTAGCCTCCTACGAGCAGTACTTC. It is translated as CASSLSLASYEQYF.

The chain employs TRBV24-1 and TRBJ2-2; possibly TRBD1 or TRBD2 for D (5 bases each). Germline V gene lookup returns CDR1 KGHDR and CDR2 SFDVKD. The CDR3 sequence is 16 residues long. Trimming left V 5 bases short and J 1 base short, with 13 bases between. CDR3 nucleotides: TGTGCCACCAGTGGGGGGAGAGGGGTGAACACCGGGGAGCTGTTTTTT. It specifies CATSGGRGVNTGELFF.

The chain has TRBV28 and TRBJ1-5; D gene unclear. The CDR3 length is 15 residues. V lost 3 bases and J 0 bases, leaving 9 bases between the germline ends. CDR1 MDHEN and CDR2 SYDVKM come from the germline V gene. CDR3 DNA sequence: TGTGCCAGCAGTTTTTTGGGTAGTAGCAATCAGCCCCAGCATTTT. Its translation: CASSFLGSSNQPQHF.